Sequencing of this TCR beta chain was carried out in a study of T cell repertoires in cytomegalovirus infection. Study-level background: CMV infection and matching HLA type were both indicated by public TCR beta signatures. Study findings and constraints: CMV-specific TCR beta clonotypes restricted by HLA-C were the ones dominating the ex vivo response.

Worth noting for this clonotype: Its antigen is still unknown.

TCRdb fed the reads into MiXCR, producing one record per CDR3 protein. The profile shows hundreds of thousands of distinct CDR3 sequences, 30% to 40% of them singletons. The CDR3 covers 16 residues. Germline-derived CDR1 and CDR2 are KGHSH and LQKENI. Trimming cost V 2 bases and J 4 bases, with 12 bases left between them. The chain links TRBV18 to TRBJ1-6; possible D gene TRBD1, 5 bases. The sequenced sample was cultured PBMCs, obtained from culture after CMV antigen stimulation. This clonotype was obtained from a human donor in good health (CMV status not recorded). Some clones in this sample may be carry-over from other donors' samples. Written as DNA, the CDR3 is TGTGCCAGCTCACCATCGAGGGGAGCGTATAATTCACCCCTCCACTTT. This encodes CASSPSRGAYNSPLHF.